Following are 23 T cell receptor beta chains from one sample sequenced in a study of cytomegalovirus exposure and HLA in healthy donors. The PCR had 60 Vbeta and 13 Jbeta primers. Sequencing used immunoSEQ multiplex PCR; TCRdb keeps in-frame clones, though not all of them. The sample holds over 130,000 clones, just under 85% seen once. The sequencing sample was made of PBMCs. The receptors shown here come from a man in his thirties or forties in good health and CMV-seropositive.

A single count supports this clone. The genes are TRBV7-9 and TRBJ1-2; unclear D gene. Germline V gene data show CDR1 as SEHNR and CDR2 as FQNEAQ (reference sequence). This CDR3 region has 16 residues. The V end was cut by 4 bases, the J end by 8 bases, with 23 bases between. CDR3 nucleotides: TGTGCCAGCAGCTCGTCGGGGAGGACCCCCCGAGGGGGCTACACCTTC. It specifies CASSSSGRTPRGGYTF.

This clone was recorded a few times. This chain links TRBV11-1 with TRBJ1-1, with a tentative D call TRBD1 (6 bases). Deletions cut 2 bases from V and 8 bases from J, with 15 bases between. CDR3 size: 14 residues. Per the germline V gene, CDR1 is SGHAT and CDR2 is FQDESV (reference sequence). CDR3 protein: CASSLRGNHREAFF. CDR3 in DNA: TGTGCCAGCAGCTTAAGGGGGAACCACAGGGAAGCTTTCTTT.

The chain has TRBV7-2 and TRBJ1-2; 10 nucleotides align to TRBD1. The CDR3 runs to 14 residues. Germline CDR1 SGHTA, CDR2 FQGNSA. With 5 bases clipped from V and 5 bases from J, the junction kept 5 bases outside the gene matches. The chain's CDR3 is CASSEGQGGYGYTF. The DNA of the CDR3 is TGTGCCAGCAGCGAAGGACAGGGGGGTTATGGCTACACCTTC. The whole variable domain, filled in from reference TRBV7-2 and TRBJ1-2, reads GAGVSQSPSNKVTEKGKDVELRCDPISGHTALYWYRQSLGQGLEFLIYFQGNSAPDKSGLPSDRFSAERTGGSVSTLTIQRTQQEDSAVYLCASSEGQGGYGYTFGSGTRLTVV.

This chain connects TRBV19 to TRBJ2-7; the D is unclear. Germline V gives CDR1 LNHDA, CDR2 SQIVND (reference sequence). Deletions cut 2 bases from V and 3 bases from J, with 11 bases between. There are 14 residues in the CDR3. Here the CDR3 DNA reads TGTGCCAGTAGTATACAGAATCCGAACTACGAGCAGTACTTC. Translated, it gives CASSIQNPNYEQYF.

V is TRBV11-3 and J is TRBJ2-3; D perhaps matches TRBD1 (5 bases). The CDR3 runs to 13 residues. Germline-derived CDR1 and CDR2 are SGHNT and YENEEA. The V gene lost 4 bases and the J gene lost 3 bases, with 8 bases spanning the gap. The CDR3 spells CASSSAGTDTQYF. The CDR3 DNA sequence: TGTGCCAGCAGCTCGGCAGGGACAGATACGCAGTATTTT.

V gene TRBV11-2 combines with J gene TRBJ1-2; D gene ambiguous. Germline V gives CDR1 SGHAT, CDR2 FQNNGV. Trimming took off 3 bases at V and 4 bases at J, with 9 bases between the two ends. This CDR3 has 13 residues. In DNA, the CDR3 is TGTGCCAGCAGCTTTGGGGAGGGCTATGGCTACACCTTC. Its translation: CASSFGEGYGYTF. The whole variable domain, filled in from reference TRBV11-2 and TRBJ1-2, reads EAGVAQSPRYKIIEKRQSVAFWCNPISGHATLYWYQQILGQGPKLLIQFQNNGVVDDSQLPKDRFSAERLKGVDSTLKIQPAKLEDSAVYLCASSFGEGYGYTFGSGTRLTVV.

The rearrangement links TRBV9 to TRBJ1-1; D is uncertain. The CDR3 is 13 residues long. Trimming took off 1 base at V and 3 bases at J, with 7 bases between the two ends. The germline gives CDR1 SGDLS, CDR2 YYNGEE. CDR3 nucleotide sequence: TGTGCCAGCAGCGTAAAGAGGGACACTGAAGCTTTCTTT. Translation gives CASSVKRDTEAFF.

The chain uses TRBV7-2 and TRBJ1-1; a possible D gene is TRBD1 (5 bases). Germline-derived CDR1 and CDR2 are SGHTA and FQGNSA. Trimming removed 7 bases at V and 1 base at J, with 10 bases between. This CDR3 is built from 13 residues. The CDR3 sequence: CASIMTENTEAFF. CDR3 DNA: TGTGCCAGCATCATGACAGAGAACACTGAAGCTTTCTTT.

The chain is built from TRBV7-8 and TRBJ1-1; 9 bases align to TRBD1. CDR3 size: 15 residues. V lost 4 bases and J lost 6; bases outside the gene matches: 9. The germline gives CDR1 SGHVS, CDR2 FQNEAQ. Here the CDR3 reads CASSWGTGPGPEAFF. The CDR3 region has the DNA TGTGCCAGCAGCTGGGGGACAGGGCCAGGCCCTGAAGCTTTCTTT.

The chain uses TRBV19 and TRBJ2-1, with no clear D. The CDR3 sequence is 15 residues long. Germline V gene sequence: CDR1 LNHDA, CDR2 SQIVND (reference sequence). The ends were cut back, 0 bases at V and 6 bases at J, with 12 bases in the middle. CDR3 coding DNA: TGTGCCAGTAGTATAGATCGTGGCGGAGTCAATGAGCAGTTCTTC. Residues: CASSIDRGGVNEQFF.

This clone was detected only a few times. The chain is built from TRBV19 and TRBJ1-1, with D unclear. CDR1 LNHDA and CDR2 SQIVND come from the germline V gene (reference sequence). Trimming took off 4 bases at V and 7 bases at J, with 16 bases between the two ends. This CDR3 is 14 amino acids long. DNA of the CDR3: TGTGCCAGTAGTAGCTCGGGAACCACACTTGAAGCTTTCTTT. It codes for CASSSSGTTLEAFF.

The genes are TRBV6-1 and TRBJ1-3, with a weak D call TRBD1 (6 bases). This CDR3 comprises 15 residues. V lost 1 base, J lost 4 bases, and 11 bases lay in between. CDR1 MNHNS and CDR2 SASEGT come from the germline V gene. The CDR3 nucleotides are TGTGCCAGCAGTGAAGTACGGACAGCAGGAAACACCATATATTTT. It is translated as CASSEVRTAGNTIYF.

The J gene is TRBJ2-2, the V gene TRBV18, with 9 bases that match TRBD2. CDR3 size: 16 residues. Germline V gene sequence: CDR1 KGHSH, CDR2 LQKENI. Trimming took 6 bases from V and 0 from J; bases not matched to a gene: 5. CDR3 protein: CASSRAGGTNTGELFF. The CDR3 DNA reads TGTGCCAGCTCGCGAGCGGGGGGAACGAACACCGGGGAGCTGTTTTTT. Based on the CDR3 plus reference TRBV18 and TRBJ2-2, the full variable domain is NAGVMQNPRHLVRRRGQEARLRCSPMKGHSHVYWYRQLPEEGLKFMVYLQKENIIDESGMPKERFSAEFPKEGPSILRIQQVVRGDSAAYFCASSRAGGTNTGELFFGEGSRLTVL.

The chain uses TRBV5-6 and TRBJ1-1, with TRBD1 matching 9 bases. Trimming at V came to 3 bases and at J to 11 bases, leaving 8 bases not matched to a gene. Germline lookup yields CDR1 SGHDT and CDR2 YYEEEE. This CDR3 comprises 13 residues. The CDR3 spells CASSSYDRGEAFF. CDR3 DNA: TGTGCCAGCAGCTCTTATGACAGGGGGGAGGCTTTCTTT. The full variable domain, its missing parts supplied by reference TRBV5-6 and TRBJ1-1, is DAGVTQSPTHLIKTRGQQVTLRCSPKSGHDTVSWYQQALGQGPQFIFQYYEEEERQRGNFPDRFSGHQFPNYSSELNVNALLLGDSALYLCASSSYDRGEAFFGQGTRLTVV.

The chain uses TRBV18 and TRBJ1-4; 9 bases fit TRBD1. CDR1 and CDR2 (germline): KGHSH, LQKENI. The CDR3 is 15 amino acids. Trimming cost V 5 bases and J 6 bases; bases outside gene matches: 7. The DNA of the CDR3 is TGTGCCAGCTCATCCCTCCGGACAGGGGATGAAAAACTGTTTTTT. Translation gives CASSSLRTGDEKLFF. The variable domain in full, completed from reference TRBV18 and TRBJ1-4, reads NAGVMQNPRHLVRRRGQEARLRCSPMKGHSHVYWYRQLPEEGLKFMVYLQKENIIDESGMPKERFSAEFPKEGPSILRIQQVVRGDSAAYFCASSSLRTGDEKLFFGSGTQLSVL.

This chain joins TRBV19 and TRBJ1-2; TRBD1 agrees at 8 bases. CDR3 length equals 12 residues. The J segment lost 5 bases and the V segment lost 7 bases, leaving 3 bases of the junction unmatched. Germline-derived CDR1 and CDR2 are LNHDA and SQIVND (reference sequence). DNA of the CDR3: TGTGCCAGTAACGACAGGGGTTATGGCTACACCTTC. As protein: CASNDRGYGYTF.

The gene calls are TRBV7-9 and TRBJ2-2, with D tentatively TRBD1 (6 bases). V was pared by 5 bases and J by 4 bases, with 20 bases between. The CDR3 is 17 residues long. The germline CDR1 and CDR2 sequences are SEHNR and FQNEAQ (reference sequence). This chain's CDR3 is CASSLDGTSTFTGELFF. CDR3 coding DNA: TGTGCCAGCAGCCTAGACGGGACATCCACGTTCACCGGGGAGCTGTTTTTT.

This clone has more than one count but fewer than ten. The chain is built from TRBV29-1 and TRBJ1-3, with 8 bases identical to TRBD1. Losses at the gene ends were 3 bases for V and 2 bases for J; bases not matched to a gene: 12. The CDR3 loop spans 17 amino acids. CDR1 is SQVTM and CDR2 is ANQGSEA in the germline V gene. Written as DNA, the CDR3 is TGCAGCGTTGACACCTCCGGACAGGGAGAGACTGGAAACACCATATATTTT. Translating it yields CSVDTSGQGETGNTIYF.

The rearrangement uses TRBV5-8 and TRBJ2-1; D ambiguous. Trimming took 10 bases from V and 0 from J, leaving 11 bases between them. CDR1 and CDR2 from the germline V gene are SGHTS and YDEGEE. The CDR3 spans 13 residues. DNA of the CDR3: TGTGCCTTAGCTGTAAGCTCCTACAATGAGCAGTTCTTC. Translating gives CALAVSSYNEQFF.

Remarks on this clone: The same CDR3 is also encoded by other DNA sequences in this sample. The chain recombines TRBV18 with TRBJ1-4; TRBD1 is a possible D gene (6 bases). Germline CDR1 is KGHSH and CDR2 is LQKENI. The ends were cut back, 2 bases at V and 8 bases at J, with 6 bases in the middle. CDR3 length equals 12 residues. Here the CDR3 DNA reads TGTGCCAGCTCACCAGACAGGGAAAAACTGTTTTTT. The encoded protein is CASSPDREKLFF.

V and J are TRBV7-9 and TRBJ2-3, with TRBD2 identical over 8 bases. Trimming took 1 base from V and 0 from J; bases not matched to a gene: 3. The CDR3 covers 16 residues. Germline V gene data show CDR1 as SEHNR and CDR2 as FQNEAQ (reference sequence). In DNA, the CDR3 is TGTGCCAGCAGCTTAGTCACTAGCGGAAGCACAGATACGCAGTATTTT. Amino acid sequence: CASSLVTSGSTDTQYF.

This clone was picked up a small number of times. The genes are TRBV27 and TRBJ2-7, with a possible D match to TRBD2 (6 bases). V shed 2 bases and J shed 7 bases, with 18 bases lying between them. The CDR3 length is 15 residues. Germline CDR1 reads MNHEY; CDR2 reads SMNVEV (reference sequence). CDR3 in DNA: TGTGCCAGCAGTTTAGGGGCGGGACCGAGCGTGGAGCAGTACTTC. This codes for CASSLGAGPSVEQYF.

The chain joins TRBV7-8 to TRBJ2-4; 9 bases fit TRBD2. The CDR3 is 15 amino acids. CDR1 and CDR2 from the germline V gene are SGHVS and FQNEAQ. With V trimmed by 3 bases and J by 4 bases, 4 bases remained unmatched. The CDR3 is CASSLPTSGKNIQYF. CDR3 DNA: TGTGCCAGCAGCTTGCCGACTAGCGGAAAAAACATTCAGTACTTC.